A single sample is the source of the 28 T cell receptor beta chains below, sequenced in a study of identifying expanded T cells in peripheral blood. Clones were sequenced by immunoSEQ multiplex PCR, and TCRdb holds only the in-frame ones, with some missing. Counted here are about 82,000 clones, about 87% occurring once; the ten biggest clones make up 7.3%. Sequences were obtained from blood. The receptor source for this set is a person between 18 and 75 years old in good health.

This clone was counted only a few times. The CDR3 sequence: CASSPGYGELFF. The CDR3, as DNA: TGTGCCAGCAGCCCGGGATACGGGGAGCTGTTTTTT. This chain joins TRBV7-9 and TRBJ2-2, with D tentatively TRBD2 (5 bases). CDR3 length: 12 amino acids. The V end lost 5 bases, the J end lost 7 bases, and 8 bases lay between the germline ends. Germline V CDR1 and CDR2: SEHNR, FQNEAQ (reference sequence).

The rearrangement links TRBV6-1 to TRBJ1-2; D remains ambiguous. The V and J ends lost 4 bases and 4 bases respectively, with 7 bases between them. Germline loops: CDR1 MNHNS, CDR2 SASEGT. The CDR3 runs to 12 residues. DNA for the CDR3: TGTGCCAGCAGTGTAAATTTCTATGGCTACACCTTC. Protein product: CASSVNFYGYTF.

CDR3 sequence reads: CAISESRGGEKLFF. The CDR3 DNA reads as TGTGCCATCAGTGAGTCGAGGGGCGGGGAAAAACTGTTTTTT. The chain carries TRBV10-3 and TRBJ1-4; possibly TRBD1 for D (5 bases). This CDR3 contains 14 residues. V was pared by 0 bases and J by 8 bases, with 10 bases between. Germline V gives CDR1 ENHRY, CDR2 SYGVKD.

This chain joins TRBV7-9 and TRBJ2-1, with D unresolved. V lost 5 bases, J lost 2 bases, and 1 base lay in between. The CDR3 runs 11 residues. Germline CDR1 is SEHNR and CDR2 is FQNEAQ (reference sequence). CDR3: CASSPYNEQFF. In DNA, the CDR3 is TGTGCCAGCAGCCCCTACAATGAGCAGTTCTTC.

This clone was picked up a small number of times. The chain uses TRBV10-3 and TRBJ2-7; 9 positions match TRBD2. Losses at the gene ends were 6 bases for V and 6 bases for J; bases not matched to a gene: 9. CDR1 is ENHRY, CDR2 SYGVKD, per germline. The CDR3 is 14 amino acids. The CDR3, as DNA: TGTGCCATCAGCAGACTAGCGGAGTCTAGCGAGCAGTACTTC. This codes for CAISRLAESSEQYF.

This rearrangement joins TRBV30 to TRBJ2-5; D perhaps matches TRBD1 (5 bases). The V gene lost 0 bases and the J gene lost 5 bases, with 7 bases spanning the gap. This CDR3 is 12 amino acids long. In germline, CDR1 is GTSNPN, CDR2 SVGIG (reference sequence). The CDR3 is CAWSVNRETQYF. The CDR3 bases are TGTGCCTGGAGTGTAAACAGGGAGACCCAGTACTTC.

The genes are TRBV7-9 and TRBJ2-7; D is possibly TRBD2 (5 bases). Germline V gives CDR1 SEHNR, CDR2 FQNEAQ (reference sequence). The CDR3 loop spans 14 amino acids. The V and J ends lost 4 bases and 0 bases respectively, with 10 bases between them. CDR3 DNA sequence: TGTGCCAGCAGCTCGAGGACTGTCTCCTACGAGCAGTACTTC. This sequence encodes CASSSRTVSYEQYF.

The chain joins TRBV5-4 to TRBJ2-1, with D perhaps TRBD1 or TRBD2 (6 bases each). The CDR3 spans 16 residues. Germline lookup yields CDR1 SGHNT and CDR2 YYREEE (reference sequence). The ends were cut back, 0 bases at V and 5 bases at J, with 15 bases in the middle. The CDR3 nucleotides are TGTGCCAGCAGCTTGGGTGGTGGGGGGCCTCACAATGAGCAGTTCTTC. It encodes CASSLGGGGPHNEQFF.

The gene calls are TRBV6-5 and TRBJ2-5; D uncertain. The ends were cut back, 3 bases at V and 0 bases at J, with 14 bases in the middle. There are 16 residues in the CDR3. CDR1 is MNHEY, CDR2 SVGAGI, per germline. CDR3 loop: CASSYQHTAYQETQYF. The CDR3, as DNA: TGTGCCAGCAGTTATCAGCATACAGCGTACCAAGAGACCCAGTACTTC.

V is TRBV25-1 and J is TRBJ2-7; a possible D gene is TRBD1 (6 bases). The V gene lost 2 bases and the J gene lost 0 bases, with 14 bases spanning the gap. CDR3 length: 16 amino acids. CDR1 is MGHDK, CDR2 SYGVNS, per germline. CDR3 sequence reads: CASSEDPGQSSYEQYF. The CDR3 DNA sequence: TGTGCCAGCAGTGAAGATCCAGGACAGAGCTCCTACGAGCAGTACTTC.

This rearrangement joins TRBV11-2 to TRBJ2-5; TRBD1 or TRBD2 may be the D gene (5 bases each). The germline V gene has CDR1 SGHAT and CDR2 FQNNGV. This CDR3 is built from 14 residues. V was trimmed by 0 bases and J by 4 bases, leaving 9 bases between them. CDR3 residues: CASSLEAGTETQYF. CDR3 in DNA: TGTGCCAGCAGCTTAGAGGCAGGGACAGAGACCCAGTACTTC.

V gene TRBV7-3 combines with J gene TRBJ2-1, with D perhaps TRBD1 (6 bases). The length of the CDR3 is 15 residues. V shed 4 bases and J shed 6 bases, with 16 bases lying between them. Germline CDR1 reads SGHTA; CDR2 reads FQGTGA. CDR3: CASSSRGGPVNEQFF. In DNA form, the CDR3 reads TGTGCCAGCAGCTCCCGTGGGGGCCCTGTCAATGAGCAGTTCTTC.

This chain's CDR3 is CASSPQGTGGSEQYF. In DNA, the CDR3 is TGTGCCAGCAGTCCGCAAGGGACAGGGGGATCCGAGCAGTACTTC. This rearrangement joins TRBV27 to TRBJ2-7, with 11 positions matching TRBD1. The V and J ends lost 5 bases and 6 bases, in that order; junction bases with no gene match: 9. This CDR3 comprises 15 residues. Germline V gene data show CDR1 as MNHEY and CDR2 as SMNVEV (reference sequence).

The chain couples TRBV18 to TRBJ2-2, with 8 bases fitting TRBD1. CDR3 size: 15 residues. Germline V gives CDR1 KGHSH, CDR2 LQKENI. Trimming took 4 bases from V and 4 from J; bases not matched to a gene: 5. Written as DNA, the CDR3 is TGTGCCAGCTCACGGACAGGGCAGAGCACCGGGGAGCTGTTTTTT. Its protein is CASSRTGQSTGELFF.

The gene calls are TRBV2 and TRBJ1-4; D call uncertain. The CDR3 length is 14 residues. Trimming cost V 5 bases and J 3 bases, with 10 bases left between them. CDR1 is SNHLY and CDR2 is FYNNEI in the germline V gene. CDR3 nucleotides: TGTGCCAGCAGTCCCGCGCGCCCTAATGAAAAACTGTTTTTT. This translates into CASSPARPNEKLFF. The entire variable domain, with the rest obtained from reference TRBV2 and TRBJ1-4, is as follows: EPEVTQTPSHQVTQMGQEVILRCVPISNHLYFYWYRQILGQKVEFLVSFYNNEISEKSEIFDDQFSVERPDGSNFTLKIRSTKLEDSAMYFCASSPARPNEKLFFGSGTQLSVL.

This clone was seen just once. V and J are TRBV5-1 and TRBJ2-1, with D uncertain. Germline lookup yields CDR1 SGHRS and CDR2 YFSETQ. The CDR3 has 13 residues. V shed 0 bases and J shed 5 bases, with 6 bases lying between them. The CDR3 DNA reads TGCGCCAGCAGCTTGGCACCAGACAATGAGCAGTTCTTC. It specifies CASSLAPDNEQFF.

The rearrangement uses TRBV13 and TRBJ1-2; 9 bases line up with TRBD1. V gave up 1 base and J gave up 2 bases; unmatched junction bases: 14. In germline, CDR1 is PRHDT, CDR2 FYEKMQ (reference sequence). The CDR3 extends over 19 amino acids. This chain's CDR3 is CASSLASGTGQRWNYGYTF. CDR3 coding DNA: TGTGCCAGCAGCTTAGCCTCCGGGACAGGGCAGAGATGGAACTATGGCTACACCTTC.

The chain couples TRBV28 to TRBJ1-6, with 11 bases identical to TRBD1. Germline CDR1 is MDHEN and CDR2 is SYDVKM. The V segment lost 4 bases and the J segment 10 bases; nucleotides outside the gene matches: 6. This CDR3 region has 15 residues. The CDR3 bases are TGTGCCAGCAGTTCCGGGACAGGGGGATTCTCACCCCTCCACTTT. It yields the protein CASSSGTGGFSPLHF.

The CDR3 nucleotides read TGTGCCAGCAGCAAAGGTATAGCGGGAACCTACGAGCAGTACTTC. Its protein product is CASSKGIAGTYEQYF. V and J are TRBV21-1 and TRBJ2-7; TRBD2 is the table's D call, not checked against the DNA. TRBV21-1 is a pseudogene. The CDR3 contains 15 residues.

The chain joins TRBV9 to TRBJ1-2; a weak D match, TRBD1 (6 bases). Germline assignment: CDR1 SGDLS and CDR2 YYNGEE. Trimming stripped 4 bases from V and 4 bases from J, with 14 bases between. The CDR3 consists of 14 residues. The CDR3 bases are TGTGCCAGCAGCCCACAACAGGGCGCCTATGGCTACACCTTC. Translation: CASSPQQGAYGYTF. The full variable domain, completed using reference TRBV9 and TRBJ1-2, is DSGVTQTPKHLITATGQRVTLRCSPRSGDLSVYWYQQSLDQGLQFLIQYYNGEERAKGNILERFSAQQFPDLHSELNLSSLELGDSALYFCASSPQQGAYGYTFGSGTRLTVV.

The CDR3 sequence is CATSKDSNQPQHF. The CDR3, as DNA: TGTGCCACCTCGAAGGATAGCAATCAGCCCCAGCATTTT. The V call is TRBV15, the J call TRBJ1-5; no clear D. V lost 8 bases, J lost 0 bases, and 8 bases lay in between. The CDR3 has 13 residues. CDR1 and CDR2 (germline): LNHNV, YYDKDF (reference sequence).

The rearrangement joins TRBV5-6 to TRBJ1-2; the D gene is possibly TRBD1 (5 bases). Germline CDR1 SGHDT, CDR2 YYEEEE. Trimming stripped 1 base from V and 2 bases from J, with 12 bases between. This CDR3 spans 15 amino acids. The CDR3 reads CASSLPTAKNYGYTF. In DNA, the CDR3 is TGTGCCAGCAGCTTGCCGACAGCGAAGAACTATGGCTACACCTTC.

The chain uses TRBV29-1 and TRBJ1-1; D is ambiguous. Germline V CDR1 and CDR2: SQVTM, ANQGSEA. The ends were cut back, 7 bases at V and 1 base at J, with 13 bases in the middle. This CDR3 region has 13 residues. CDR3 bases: TGCAGCGCCTACAAAGCTAAGAACACTGAAGCTTTCTTT. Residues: CSAYKAKNTEAFF.

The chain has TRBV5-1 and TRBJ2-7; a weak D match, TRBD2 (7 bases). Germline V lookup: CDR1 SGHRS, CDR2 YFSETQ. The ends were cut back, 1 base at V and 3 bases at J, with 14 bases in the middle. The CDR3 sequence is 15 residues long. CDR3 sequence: CASSLSGDKIYEQYF. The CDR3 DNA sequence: TGCGCCAGCAGCTTGAGCGGGGACAAGATCTACGAGCAGTACTTC.

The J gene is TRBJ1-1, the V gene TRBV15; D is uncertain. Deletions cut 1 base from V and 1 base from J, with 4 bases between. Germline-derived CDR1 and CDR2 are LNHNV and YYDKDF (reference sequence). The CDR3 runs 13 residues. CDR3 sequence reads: CATSRVTNTEAFF. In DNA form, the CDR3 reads TGTGCCACCAGCAGAGTAACGAACACTGAAGCTTTCTTT.

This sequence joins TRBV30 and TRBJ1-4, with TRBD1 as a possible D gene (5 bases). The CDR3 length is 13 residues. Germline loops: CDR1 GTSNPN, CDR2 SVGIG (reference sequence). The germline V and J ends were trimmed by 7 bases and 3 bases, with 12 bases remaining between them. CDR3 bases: TGTGCCTCCCAGGGACGTCCTAATGAAAAACTGTTTTTT. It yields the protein CASQGRPNEKLFF.

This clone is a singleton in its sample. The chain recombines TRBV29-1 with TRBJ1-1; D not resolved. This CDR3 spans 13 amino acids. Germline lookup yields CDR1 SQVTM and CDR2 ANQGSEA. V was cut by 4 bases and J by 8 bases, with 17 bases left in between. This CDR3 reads CSVVPLPRVEAFF. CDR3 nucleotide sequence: TGCAGCGTTGTACCCCTTCCTCGAGTCGAAGCTTTCTTT.

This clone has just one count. Here the CDR3 DNA reads TGTGCCAGCAGTTTGAGGAGAAGCAATCAGCCCCAGCATTTT. It yields the protein CASSLRRSNQPQHF. The V call is TRBV27, the J call TRBJ1-5; D remains unclear. Deletions cut 3 bases from V and 1 base from J, with 7 bases between. In germline, CDR1 is MNHEY, CDR2 SMNVEV (reference sequence). The CDR3 totals 14 residues.